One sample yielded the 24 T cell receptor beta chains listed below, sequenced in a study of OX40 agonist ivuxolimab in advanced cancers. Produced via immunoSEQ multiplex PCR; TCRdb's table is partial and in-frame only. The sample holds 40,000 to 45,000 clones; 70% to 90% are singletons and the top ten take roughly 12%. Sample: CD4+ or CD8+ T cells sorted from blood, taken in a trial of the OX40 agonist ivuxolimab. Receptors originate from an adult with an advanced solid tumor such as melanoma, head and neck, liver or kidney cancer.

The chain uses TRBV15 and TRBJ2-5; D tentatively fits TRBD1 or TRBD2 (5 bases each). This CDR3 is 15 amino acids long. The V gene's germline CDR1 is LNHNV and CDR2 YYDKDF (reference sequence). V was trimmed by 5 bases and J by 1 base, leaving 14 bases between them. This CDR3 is CATSLGRGPQETQYF. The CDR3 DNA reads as TGTGCCACCAGCCTGGGACGGGGCCCCCAAGAGACCCAGTACTTC.

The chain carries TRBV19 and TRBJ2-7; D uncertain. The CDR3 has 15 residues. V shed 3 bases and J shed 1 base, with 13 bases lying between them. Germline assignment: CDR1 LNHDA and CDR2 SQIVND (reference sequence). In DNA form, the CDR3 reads TGTGCCAGTAGTATCAGCCGGGCCGCTTCCTACGAGCAGTACTTC. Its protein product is CASSISRAASYEQYF.

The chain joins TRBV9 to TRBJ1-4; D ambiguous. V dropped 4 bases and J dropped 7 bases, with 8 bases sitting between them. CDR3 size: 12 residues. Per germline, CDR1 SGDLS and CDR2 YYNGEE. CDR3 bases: TGTGCCAGCAGCCCCGGCGGTGAAAAACTGTTTTTT. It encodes CASSPGGEKLFF.

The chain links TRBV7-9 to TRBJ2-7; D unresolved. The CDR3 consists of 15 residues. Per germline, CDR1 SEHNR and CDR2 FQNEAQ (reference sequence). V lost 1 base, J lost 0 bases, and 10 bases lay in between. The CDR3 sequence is CASSLGPGSSYEQYF. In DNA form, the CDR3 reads TGTGCCAGCAGCTTAGGTCCCGGTAGCTCCTACGAGCAGTACTTC.

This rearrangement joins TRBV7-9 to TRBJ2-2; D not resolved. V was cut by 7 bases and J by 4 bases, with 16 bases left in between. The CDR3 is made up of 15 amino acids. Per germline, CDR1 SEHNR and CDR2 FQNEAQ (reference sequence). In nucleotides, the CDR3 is TGTGCCAGCACCTCCCAAGGTGAAGTCACCGGGGAGCTGTTTTTT. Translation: CASTSQGEVTGELFF. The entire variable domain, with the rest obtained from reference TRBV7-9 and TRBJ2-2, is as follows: DTGVSQNPRHKITKRGQNVTFRCDPISEHNRLYWYRQTLGQGPEFLTYFQNEAQLEKSRLLSDRFSAERPKGSFSTLEIQRTEQGDSAMYLCASTSQGEVTGELFFGEGSRLTVL.

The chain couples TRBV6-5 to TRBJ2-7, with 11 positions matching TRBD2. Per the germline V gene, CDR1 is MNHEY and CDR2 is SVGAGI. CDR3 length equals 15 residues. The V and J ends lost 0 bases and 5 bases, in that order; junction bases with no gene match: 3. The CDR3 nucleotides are TGTGCCAGCAGTTACTCCCTAGCGGGAGGCGACGAGCAGTACTTC. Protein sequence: CASSYSLAGGDEQYF.

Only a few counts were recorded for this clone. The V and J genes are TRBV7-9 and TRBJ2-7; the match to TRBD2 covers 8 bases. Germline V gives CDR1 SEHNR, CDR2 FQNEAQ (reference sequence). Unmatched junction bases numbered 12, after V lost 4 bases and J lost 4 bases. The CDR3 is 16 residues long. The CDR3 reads CASSSGRFREGYEQYF. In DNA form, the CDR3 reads TGTGCCAGCAGCTCCGGACGGTTTCGGGAGGGGTACGAGCAGTACTTC.

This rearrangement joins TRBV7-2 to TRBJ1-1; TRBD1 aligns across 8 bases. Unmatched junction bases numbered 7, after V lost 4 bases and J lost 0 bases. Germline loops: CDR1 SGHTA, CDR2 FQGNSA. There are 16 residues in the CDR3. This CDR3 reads CASSSMDRELNTEAFF. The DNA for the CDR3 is TGTGCCAGCAGCTCGATGGACAGGGAGCTGAACACTGAAGCTTTCTTT.

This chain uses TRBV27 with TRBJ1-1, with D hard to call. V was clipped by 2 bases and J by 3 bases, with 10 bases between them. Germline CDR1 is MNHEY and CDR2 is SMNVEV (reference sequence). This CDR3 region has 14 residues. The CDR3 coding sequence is TGTGCCAGCAGTTTAAAGGAGGGCTACACTGAAGCTTTCTTT. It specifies CASSLKEGYTEAFF.

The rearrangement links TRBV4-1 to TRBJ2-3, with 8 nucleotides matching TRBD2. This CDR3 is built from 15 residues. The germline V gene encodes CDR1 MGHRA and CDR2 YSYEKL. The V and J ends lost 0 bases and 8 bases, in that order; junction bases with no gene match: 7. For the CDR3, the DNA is TGCGCCAGCAGCCAAGATCGAGCGGGAGTGAGTACGCAGTATTTT. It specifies CASSQDRAGVSTQYF.

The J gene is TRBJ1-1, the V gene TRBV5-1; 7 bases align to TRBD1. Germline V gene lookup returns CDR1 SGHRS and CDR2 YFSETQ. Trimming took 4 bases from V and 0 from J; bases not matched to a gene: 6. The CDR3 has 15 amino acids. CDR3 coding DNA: TGCGCCAGCAGCCCCGGAGACAGGGTGAACACTGAAGCTTTCTTT. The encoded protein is CASSPGDRVNTEAFF.

This CDR3 reads CASSQGQGGEKLFF. The DNA of the CDR3 is TGTGCCAGCAGTCAGGGACAGGGTGGCGAAAAACTGTTTTTT. The J gene is TRBJ1-4, the V gene TRBV5-5; 9 bases line up with TRBD1. The CDR3 loop spans 14 amino acids. CDR1 and CDR2 from the germline V gene are SGHKS and YYEKEE (reference sequence). The J segment lost 8 bases and the V segment lost 5 bases, leaving 7 bases of the junction unmatched. Drawing the rest from reference TRBV5-5 and TRBJ1-4, the complete variable domain is DAGVTQSPTHLIKTRGQQVTLRCSPISGHKSVSWYQQVLGQGPQFIFQYYEKEERGRGNFPDRFSARQFPNYSSELNVNALLLGDSALYLCASSQGQGGEKLFFGSGTQLSVL.

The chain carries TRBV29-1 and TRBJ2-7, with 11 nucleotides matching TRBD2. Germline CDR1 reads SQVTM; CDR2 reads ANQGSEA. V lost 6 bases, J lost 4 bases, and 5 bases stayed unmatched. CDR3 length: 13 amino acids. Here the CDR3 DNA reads TGCAGCGTCCGACTAGCGGGATGGTACGAGCAGTACTTC. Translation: CSVRLAGWYEQYF.

The chain's CDR3 is CASSLISSLNYGYTF. DNA for the CDR3: TGTGCCAGCAGTTTAATCAGCTCCCTTAACTATGGCTACACCTTC. The chain has TRBV27 and TRBJ1-2; D is uncertain. There are 15 residues in the CDR3. Trimming removed 2 bases from V and 1 base from J, with 11 bases in between. Germline CDR1 MNHEY, CDR2 SMNVEV (reference sequence).

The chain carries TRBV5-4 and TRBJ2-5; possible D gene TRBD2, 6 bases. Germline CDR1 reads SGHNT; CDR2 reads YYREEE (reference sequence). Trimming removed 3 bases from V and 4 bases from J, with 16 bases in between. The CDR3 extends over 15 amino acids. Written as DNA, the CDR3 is TGTGCCAGCAGCTGGACACGGGGACTGGGAGAGACCCAGTACTTC. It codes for CASSWTRGLGETQYF.

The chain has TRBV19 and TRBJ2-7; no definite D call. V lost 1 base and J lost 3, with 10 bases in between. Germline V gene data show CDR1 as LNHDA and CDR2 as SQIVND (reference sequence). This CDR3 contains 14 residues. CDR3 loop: CASSIGHFLYEQYF. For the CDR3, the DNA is TGTGCCAGTAGTATAGGGCACTTTCTCTACGAGCAGTACTTC.

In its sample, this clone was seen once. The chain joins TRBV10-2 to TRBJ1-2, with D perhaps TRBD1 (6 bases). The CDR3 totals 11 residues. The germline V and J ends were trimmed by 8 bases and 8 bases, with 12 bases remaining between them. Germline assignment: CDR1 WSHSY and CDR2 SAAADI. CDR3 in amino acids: CASLRGGGYTF. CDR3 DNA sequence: TGCGCCAGCTTGAGAGGGGGAGGCTACACCTTC.

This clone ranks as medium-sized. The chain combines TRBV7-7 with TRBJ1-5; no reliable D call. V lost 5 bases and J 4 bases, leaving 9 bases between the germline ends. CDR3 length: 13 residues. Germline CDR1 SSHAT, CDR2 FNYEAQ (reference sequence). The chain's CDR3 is CASSKDPNQPQHF. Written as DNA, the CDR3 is TGTGCCAGCAGCAAAGACCCGAATCAGCCCCAGCATTTT.

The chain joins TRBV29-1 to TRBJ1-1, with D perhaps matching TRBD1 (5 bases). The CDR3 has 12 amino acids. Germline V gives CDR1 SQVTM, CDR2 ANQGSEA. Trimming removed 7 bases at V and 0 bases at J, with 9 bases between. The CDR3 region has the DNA TGCAGCGCTGAGGGGATGAACACTGAAGCTTTCTTT. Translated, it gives CSAEGMNTEAFF. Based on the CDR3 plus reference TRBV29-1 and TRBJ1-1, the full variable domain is SAVISQKPSRDICQRGTSLTIQCQVDSQVTMMFWYRQQPGQSLTLIATANQGSEATYESGFVIDKFPISRPNLTFSTLTVSNMSPEDSSIYLCSAEGMNTEAFFGQGTRLTVV.

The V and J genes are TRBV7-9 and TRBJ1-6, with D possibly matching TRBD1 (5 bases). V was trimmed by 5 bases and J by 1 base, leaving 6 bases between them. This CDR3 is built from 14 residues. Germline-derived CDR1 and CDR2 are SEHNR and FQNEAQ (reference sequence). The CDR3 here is CASSGGSYNSPLHF. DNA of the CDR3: TGTGCCAGCAGCGGGGGGTCCTATAATTCACCCCTCCACTTT.

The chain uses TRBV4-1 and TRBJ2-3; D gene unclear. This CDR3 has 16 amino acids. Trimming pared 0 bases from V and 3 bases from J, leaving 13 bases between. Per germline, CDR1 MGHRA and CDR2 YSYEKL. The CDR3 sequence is CASSQDPPPNTDTQYF. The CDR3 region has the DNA TGCGCCAGCAGCCAAGATCCCCCTCCCAATACAGATACGCAGTATTTT.

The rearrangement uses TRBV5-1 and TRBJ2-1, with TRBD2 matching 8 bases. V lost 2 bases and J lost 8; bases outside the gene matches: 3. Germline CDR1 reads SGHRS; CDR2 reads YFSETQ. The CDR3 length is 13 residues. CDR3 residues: CASSFGLADEQFF. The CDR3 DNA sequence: TGCGCCAGCAGCTTCGGACTAGCCGATGAGCAGTTCTTC.

In DNA, the CDR3 is TGCAGCGTTTTCGGGACATCCTACAATGAGCAGTTCTTC. Encoded protein: CSVFGTSYNEQFF. The rearrangement uses TRBV29-1 and TRBJ2-1; TRBD1 is a possible D gene (6 bases). Germline CDR1 and CDR2: SQVTM and ANQGSEA. V dropped 5 bases and J dropped 1 base, with 9 bases sitting between them. The CDR3 loop spans 13 amino acids.

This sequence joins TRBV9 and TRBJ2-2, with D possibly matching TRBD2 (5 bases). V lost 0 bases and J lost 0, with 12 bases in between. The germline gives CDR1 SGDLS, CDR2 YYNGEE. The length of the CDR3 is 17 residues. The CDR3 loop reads CASSVADGISNTGELFF. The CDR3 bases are TGTGCCAGCAGCGTAGCGGACGGGATTTCGAACACCGGGGAGCTGTTTTTT.